This TCR beta chain was sequenced in a study of PD-1 blockade in classical Hodgkin lymphoma. Trimming removed 2 bases from V and 2 bases from J; junction bases left unmatched: 7. The CDR3 sequence is 17 residues long. Germline assignment: CDR1 MDHEN and CDR2 SYDVKM. The repertoire was sequenced with immunoSEQ multiplex PCR; TCRdb's copy has only in-frame clones and lacks some. The sample has about 8,200 clones; roughly 84% are singletons. Each patient experienced a relapse that followed autologous stem cell transplantation, and brentuximab vedotin exposure varied. The investigators isolated CD8+ T cells from thawed PBMCs using magnetic negative selection.

The source was CD8+ T cells from blood, collected at baseline. The genes are TRBV28 and TRBJ2-2; 8 nucleotides match TRBD2. This receptor was taken from a human donor with classical Hodgkin lymphoma. The CDR3 nucleotides read TGTGCCAGCAGTTTAGAGCTAATAGCGGGAAACACCGGGGAGCTGTTTTTT. Translating gives CASSLELIAGNTGELFF.